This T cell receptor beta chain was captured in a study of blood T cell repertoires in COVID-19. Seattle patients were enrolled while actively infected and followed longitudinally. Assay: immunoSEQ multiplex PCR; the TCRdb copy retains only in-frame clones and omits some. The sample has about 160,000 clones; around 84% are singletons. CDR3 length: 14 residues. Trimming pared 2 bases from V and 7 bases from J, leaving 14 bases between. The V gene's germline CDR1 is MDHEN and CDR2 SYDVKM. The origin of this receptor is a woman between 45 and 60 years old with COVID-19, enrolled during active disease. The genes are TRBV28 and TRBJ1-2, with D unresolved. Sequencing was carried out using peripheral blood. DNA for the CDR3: TGTGCCAGCAGTTTAGGTCGTTGGTTCGGTGGCTACACCTTC. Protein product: CASSLGRWFGGYTF.